This T cell receptor beta chain was sequenced in a study of control samples from healthy donors and cancer patients. This clone was seen only a few times. The V gene end was trimmed by 0 bases and the J gene end by 7 bases; junction bases not matched to a gene: 3. The CDR3 contains 15 residues. Germline lookup yields CDR1 MNHNS and CDR2 SASEGT. Here immunoSEQ multiplex PCR was the method, and the copy in TCRdb shows in-frame clones only, minus some. The sample includes 45,000 to 60,000 clones, roughly 92% of them seen just once. The chain joins TRBV6-1 to TRBJ1-5, with TRBD1 matching 10 bases. Sequencing was performed on blood. This clonotype was obtained from a man aged 30 to 39 in good health. The CDR3, as DNA: TGTGCCAGCAGTGAAGCGGGACAGGGGATCCAGCCCCAGCATTTT. The encoded protein is CASSEAGQGIQPQHF.